This TCR beta chain was observed in a study of prognosis after radiotherapy for stage I lung cancer. This clonotype ranks as medium-sized. V lost 0 bases, J lost 0 bases, and 10 bases stayed unmatched. This CDR3 has 18 amino acids. In germline, CDR1 is DFQATT, CDR2 SNEGSKA (reference sequence). Genomic DNA provided the template from which TCR beta CDR3 was amplified by two-round multiplex PCR. Used in first-round PCR were primers specific to each TRBV and TRBJ gene. In TCRdb, the multiplex PCR reads were re-called with MiXCR into one record per CDR3 protein. The sample gives around 29,000 distinct CDR3 sequences, around 42% of which show up once; approximately 15% is in the top ten.

This TCR came from a donor over 45 with non-small cell lung cancer. This specimen was PBMCs, taken before or after stereotactic body radiation therapy (not recorded which). This chain links TRBV20-1 with TRBJ1-3, with 8 bases matching TRBD1. Here the CDR3 DNA reads TGCAGTGCTAGAGATGTGGGCGGACAGGGCGACTCTGGAAACACCATATATTTT. Translated: CSARDVGGQGDSGNTIYF.